This T cell receptor (beta chain) is drawn from a study of T cell clonotyping in hematopoietic cell transplantation. Study in general: Pretransplant recipient samples were taken after cytoreduction. Study results and limitations: At the given depth, recipient repertoires were over 95% de novo clonotypes.

Libraries were prepared by immunoSEQ multiplex PCR; TCRdb keeps only in-frame clonotypes and omits some of them. The sample lists more than 25,000 clones; 70% to 75% were seen once. Specified time point: recipient sample about 28 days before transplant, after cytoreduction. Notes on this clone: Its antigen remains unidentified.

This CDR3 comprises 17 residues. Trimming took 0 bases from V and 5 from J, leaving 19 bases between them. Germline CDR1 is MGHRA and CDR2 is YSYEKL. The sequence came from a man aged 50-59 years with myelodysplastic syndrome. Some clones in this sample may be carry-over from other donors' samples. The sample here was peripheral blood mononuclear cells, taken before stem cell transplant. The rearrangement uses TRBV4-1 and TRBJ1-1, with TRBD1 as a possible D gene (5 bases). CDR3 nucleotide sequence: TGCGCCAGCAGCCAAGATTTCTGGGACCCCCTTCGGACTGAAGCTTTCTTT. Translating it yields CASSQDFWDPLRTEAFF.